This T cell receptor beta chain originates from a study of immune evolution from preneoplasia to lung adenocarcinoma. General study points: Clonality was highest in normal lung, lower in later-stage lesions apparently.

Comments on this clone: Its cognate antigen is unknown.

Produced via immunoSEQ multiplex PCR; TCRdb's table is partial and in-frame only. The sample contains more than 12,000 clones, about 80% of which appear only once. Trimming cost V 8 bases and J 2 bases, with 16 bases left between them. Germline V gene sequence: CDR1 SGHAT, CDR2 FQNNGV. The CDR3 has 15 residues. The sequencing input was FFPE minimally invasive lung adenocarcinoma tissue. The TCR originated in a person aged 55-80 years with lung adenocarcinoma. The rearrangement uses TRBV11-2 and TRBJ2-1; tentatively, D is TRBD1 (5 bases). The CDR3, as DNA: TGTGCCAGCTACTTTGCCCTAGGGGCCTACAATGAGCAGTTCTTC. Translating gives CASYFALGAYNEQFF.